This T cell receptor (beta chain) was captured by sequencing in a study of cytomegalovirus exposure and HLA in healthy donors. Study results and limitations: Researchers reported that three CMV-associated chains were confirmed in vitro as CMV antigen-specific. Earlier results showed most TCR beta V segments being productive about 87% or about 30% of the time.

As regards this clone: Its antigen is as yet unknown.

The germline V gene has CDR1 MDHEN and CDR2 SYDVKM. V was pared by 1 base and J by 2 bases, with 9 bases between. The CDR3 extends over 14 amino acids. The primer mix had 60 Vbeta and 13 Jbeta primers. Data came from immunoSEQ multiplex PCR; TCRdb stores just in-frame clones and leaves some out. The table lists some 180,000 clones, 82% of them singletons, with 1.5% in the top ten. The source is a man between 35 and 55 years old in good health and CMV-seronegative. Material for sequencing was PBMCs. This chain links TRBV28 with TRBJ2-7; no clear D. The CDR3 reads CASSLLTVPYEQYF. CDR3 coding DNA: TGTGCCAGCAGTTTATTAACGGTTCCCTACGAGCAGTACTTC.